This T cell receptor beta chain appears in the sequencing data of a study of Ad26.COV2.S vaccination and SARS-CoV-2 variants. Study outcomes and limitations: While placebo recipients had lower spike-specific TCR breadth, vaccine recipients had more. Breadth, reportedly substantial, characterized the spike-specific CD8+ and CD4+ T cell responses after vaccination.

Here immunoSEQ multiplex PCR was the method, and the copy in TCRdb shows in-frame clones only, minus some. The sample carries fewer than 400,000 clones, almost 90% recorded once. The CDR3 consists of 14 residues. The trim removed 6 bases at V and 5 bases at J, leaving 7 bases unmatched. Looked up from germline, CDR1 is SEHNR and CDR2 is FQNEAQ (reference sequence). Regarding treatment: roughly 19 received Ad26.COV2.S at low or high dose, single or two shots; 5 received placebo; per-sample allocation not given. It was on day 63 after the first vaccine or placebo injection that samples were taken. Concerning this clone: Antigen specificity is unknown.

The sequences come from peripheral blood, collected in a trial of Ad26.COV2.S vaccine versus placebo. The chain employs TRBV7-9 and TRBJ1-1; 9 nucleotides match TRBD1. The sequence was collected from a person between 18 and 65 years old who received the Ad26.COV2.S COVID-19 vaccine or a placebo. The CDR3 sequence: CASRSGTGSTEAFF. For the CDR3, the DNA is TGTGCCAGCAGGTCCGGGACAGGGTCAACTGAAGCTTTCTTT.